The 15 T cell receptor beta chains presented below share a single source sample, sequenced in a study of blood T cell repertoires in COVID-19 (TCRdb year 2020). Library method: the immunoSEQ multiplex PCR assay. The immuneACCESS repertoire file appears here via TCRdb, limited to in-frame rearrangements. These files lack a portion of the clones; in checked studies, under half of the deficit traces to unresolved V genes, and the cause of the others is not known. In this sample the table shows hundreds of thousands of clones, about 85% of which occur a single time. The ten largest clones add up to under 2% of the sample. The material sequenced was PBMCs or T cells enriched from blood (not recorded which). The receptors shown here come from a woman in her 30s who had been exposed to COVID-19.

J is TRBJ2-7 and V is TRBV19; a weak D match, TRBD1 (6 bases). From germline, CDR1 is LNHDA and CDR2 SQIVND (reference sequence). The CDR3 consists of 16 residues. The germline V and J ends were trimmed by 6 bases and 2 bases, with 20 bases remaining between them. The CDR3 region is CASSTFTGILTYEQYF. DNA for the CDR3: TGTGCCAGTAGCACCTTTACAGGGATCCTAACCTACGAGCAGTACTTC.

This chain joins TRBV28 and TRBJ2-7; 7 bases match TRBD1. The CDR3 runs to 15 residues. Germline CDR1 reads MDHEN; CDR2 reads SYDVKM. The V gene end was trimmed by 4 bases and the J gene end by 2 bases; junction bases not matched to a gene: 8. Written as DNA, the CDR3 is TGTGCCAGCAGTTCCGCCGGGACAGAGACCTACGAGCAGTACTTC. It encodes CASSSAGTETYEQYF.

The chain uses TRBV28 and TRBJ1-5; the match to TRBD1 covers 7 bases. Germline loops: CDR1 MDHEN, CDR2 SYDVKM. CDR3 size: 15 residues. J gave up 5 bases and V 5 bases, and 9 bases lay outside the gene matches. Written as DNA, the CDR3 is TGTGCCAGCAGTCCGGACAGGATAGCTTATCAGCCCCAGCATTTT. Translated: CASSPDRIAYQPQHF.

In its sample, this clone was seen once. This chain uses TRBV4-3 with TRBJ2-3, with 9 bases lining up with TRBD2. The CDR3 has 18 residues. Germline CDR1 is LGHNA and CDR2 is YSLEER. Trimming at V came to 0 bases and at J to 2 bases, leaving 9 bases not matched to a gene. DNA for the CDR3: TGCGCCAGCAGCCAAGATGTGATCCTAGCGGGGTACACAGATACGCAGTATTTT. Protein product: CASSQDVILAGYTDTQYF.

V and J are TRBV11-2 and TRBJ1-1; D not resolved. The CDR3 is 16 amino acids. Germline CDR1 is SGHAT and CDR2 is FQNNGV. Deletions cut 4 bases from V and 3 bases from J, with 18 bases between. The CDR3 coding sequence is TGTGCCAGCAGCTATCGGGGAGGGCTTCGGGACACTGAAGCTTTCTTT. Translating gives CASSYRGGLRDTEAFF.

This chain links TRBV28 with TRBJ1-5, with 7 bases identical to TRBD1. CDR1 MDHEN and CDR2 SYDVKM come from the germline V gene. The CDR3 extends over 14 amino acids. Unmatched junction bases numbered 7, after V lost 5 bases and J lost 6 bases. The CDR3 region has the DNA TGTGCCAGCAGTCCACAGGGGTACGGTCAGCCCCAGCATTTT. Protein sequence: CASSPQGYGQPQHF. The complete variable domain, with remaining parts taken from reference TRBV28 and TRBJ1-5, reads DVKVTQSSRYLVKRTGEKVFLECVQDMDHENMFWYRQDPGLGLRLIYFSYDVKMKEKGDIPEGYSVSREKKERFSLILESASTNQTSMYLCASSPQGYGQPQHFGDGTRLSIL.

J is TRBJ2-2 and V is TRBV28; 9 bases are shared with TRBD1. Per germline, CDR1 MDHEN and CDR2 SYDVKM. CDR3 length: 13 residues. The CDR3 DNA follows: TGTGTCACCGGGACAGGGAGCACCGGGGAGCTGTTTTTT. Protein product: CVTGTGSTGELFF.

This clone has just a few counts. This chain uses TRBV5-5 with TRBJ1-1; D is uncertain. The germline gives CDR1 SGHKS, CDR2 YYEKEE (reference sequence). Between the trimmed V and J ends, which lost 2 bases and 1 base, there was a span of 6 bases. This CDR3 comprises 13 residues. The CDR3 reads CASSFKANTEAFF. In DNA form, the CDR3 reads TGTGCCAGCAGCTTTAAAGCGAACACTGAAGCTTTCTTT.

The rearrangement joins TRBV5-1 to TRBJ1-5; 8 positions agree with TRBD1. Per germline, CDR1 SGHRS and CDR2 YFSETQ. Trimming cost V 3 bases and J 2 bases; bases outside gene matches: 4. The CDR3 extends over 15 amino acids. The CDR3, as DNA: TGCGCCAGCAGCTCAGGACAGGGCGGCAATCAGCCCCAGCATTTT. Translating gives CASSSGQGGNQPQHF.

The genes are TRBV12-3 or TRBV12-4 and TRBJ2-7; D is unresolved. The V end lost 5 bases, the J end lost 2 bases, and 7 bases lay between the germline ends. The CDR3 sequence is 12 residues long. CDR3 amino acids: CASSALAYEQYF. CDR3 in DNA: TGTGCCAGCAGTGCGCTCGCCTACGAGCAGTACTTC.

This chain uses TRBV19 with TRBJ2-6; 7 bases map to TRBD1. Trimming at V came to 3 bases and at J to 4 bases, leaving 12 bases not matched to a gene. The CDR3 has 18 amino acids. Germline CDR1 and CDR2: LNHDA and SQIVND (reference sequence). CDR3 loop: CASSIPDRVWGGANVLTF. CDR3 bases: TGTGCCAGTAGTATCCCTGACAGGGTCTGGGGAGGGGCCAACGTCCTGACTTTC.

The chain links TRBV6-1 to TRBJ1-6; D might be TRBD1 (6 bases). This CDR3 comprises 15 residues. CDR1 is MNHNS, CDR2 SASEGT, per germline. Deletions cut 0 bases from V and 7 bases from J, with 10 bases between. The CDR3 nucleotides are TGTGCCAGCAGTGAAGCTACAGGGTGGAATTCACCCCTCCACTTT. Its protein is CASSEATGWNSPLHF.

V and J are TRBV29-1 and TRBJ1-1; D not certain. The CDR3 sequence is 14 residues long. V was clipped by 8 bases and J by 2 bases, with 18 bases between them. Per the germline V gene, CDR1 is SQVTM and CDR2 is ANQGSEA. The CDR3 region is CSLPKGGPNTEAFF. The CDR3 DNA follows: TGCAGCCTCCCTAAGGGAGGGCCCAACACTGAAGCTTTCTTT.

V usage is TRBV9 and J usage is TRBJ2-2; 8 bases line up with TRBD1. This CDR3 contains 15 residues. The germline CDR1 and CDR2 sequences are SGDLS and YYNGEE. V was pared by 3 bases and J by 4 bases, with 5 bases of the junction left unmatched. The CDR3 reads CASSGRQGTTGELFF. The CDR3 DNA sequence: TGTGCCAGCAGCGGGAGACAGGGGACCACCGGGGAGCTGTTTTTT.

The chain couples TRBV11-3 to TRBJ1-1; tentative D call: TRBD1 (5 bases). CDR3 length equals 14 residues. V shed 5 bases and J shed 5 bases, with 15 bases lying between them. Germline-derived CDR1 and CDR2 are SGHNT and YENEEA. This chain's CDR3 is CASSLRGGGTEAFF. CDR3 DNA sequence: TGTGCCAGCAGCCTCCGGGGGGGTGGGACTGAAGCTTTCTTT.